This record concerns one T cell receptor (beta chain) sequence. Participants were aged about 18 to 100 years from about two dozen US areas. The record originates from a study of blood T cell repertoires in COVID-19. Original processing methods: Nucleated cell counts were estimated from reference gene primer amplification. Profiling relied on immunoSEQ multiplex PCR, and the TCRdb table lists in-frame clones only, not all of them. The D gene and trimming were derived from the DNA, and the V and J assignments and clone size from that table. The data hold some 300,000 clones, with around 90% observed a single time. Germline V lookup: CDR1 SGHTS, CDR2 YDEGEE. Unmatched junction bases numbered 6, after V lost 4 bases and J lost 2 bases. The CDR3 runs 15 residues.

Sequencing was performed on PBMCs or T cells enriched from blood (not recorded which). The receptor was isolated from a woman younger than 45 who had recovered from COVID-19. This chain uses TRBV5-8 with TRBJ2-1; 7 bases are a match to TRBD2. CDR3 residues: CASSLTSPTYNEQFF. The CDR3 region has the DNA TGTGCCAGCAGCCTGACTAGCCCAACCTACAATGAGCAGTTCTTC.